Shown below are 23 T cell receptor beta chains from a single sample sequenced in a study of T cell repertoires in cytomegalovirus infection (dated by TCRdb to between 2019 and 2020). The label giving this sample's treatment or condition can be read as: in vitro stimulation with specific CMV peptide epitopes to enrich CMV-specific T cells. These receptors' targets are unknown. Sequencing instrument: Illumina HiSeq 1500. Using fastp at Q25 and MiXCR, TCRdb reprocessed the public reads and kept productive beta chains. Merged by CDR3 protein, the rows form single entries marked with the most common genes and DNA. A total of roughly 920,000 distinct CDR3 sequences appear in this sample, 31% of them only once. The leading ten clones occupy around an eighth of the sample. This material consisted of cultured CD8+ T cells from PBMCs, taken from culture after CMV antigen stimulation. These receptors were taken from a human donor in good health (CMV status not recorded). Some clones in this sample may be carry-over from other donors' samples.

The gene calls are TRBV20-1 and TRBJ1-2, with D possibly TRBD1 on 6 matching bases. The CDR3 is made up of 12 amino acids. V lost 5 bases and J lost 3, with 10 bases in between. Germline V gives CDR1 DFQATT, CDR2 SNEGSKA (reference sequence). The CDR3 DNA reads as TGCAGTGCTCCGGACAGCTACTATGGCTACACCTTC. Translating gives CSAPDSYYGYTF.

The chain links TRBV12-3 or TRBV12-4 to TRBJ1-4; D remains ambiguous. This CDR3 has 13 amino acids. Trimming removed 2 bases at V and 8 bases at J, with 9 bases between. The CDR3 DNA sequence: TGTGCCAGCAGTTTAAGGGTTAGAGAAAAACTGTTTTTT. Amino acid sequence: CASSLRVREKLFF.

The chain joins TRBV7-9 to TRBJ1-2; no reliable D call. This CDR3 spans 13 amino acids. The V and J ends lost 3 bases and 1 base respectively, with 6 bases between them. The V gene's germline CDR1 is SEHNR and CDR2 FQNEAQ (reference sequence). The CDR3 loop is CASSFVNNYGYTF. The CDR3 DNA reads TGTGCCAGCAGCTTTGTTAATAACTATGGCTACACCTTC.

The CDR3 region has the DNA TGTGCCAGCAGATTGGGACAGGGGACTCAGCCCCAGCATTTT. Amino acid sequence: CASRLGQGTQPQHF. The V and J genes are TRBV6-5 and TRBJ1-5; TRBD1 matches 10 bases. Looked up from germline, CDR1 is MNHEY and CDR2 is SVGAGI. Trimming at V came to 6 bases and at J to 6 bases, leaving 5 bases not matched to a gene. CDR3 length equals 14 residues.

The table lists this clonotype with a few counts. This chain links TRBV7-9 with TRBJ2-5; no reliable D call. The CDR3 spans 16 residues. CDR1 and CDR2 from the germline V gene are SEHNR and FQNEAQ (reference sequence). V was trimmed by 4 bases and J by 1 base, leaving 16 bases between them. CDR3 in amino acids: CASSSPFPDAQETQYF. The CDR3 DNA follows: TGTGCCAGCAGCTCGCCCTTCCCGGACGCCCAAGAGACCCAGTACTTC.

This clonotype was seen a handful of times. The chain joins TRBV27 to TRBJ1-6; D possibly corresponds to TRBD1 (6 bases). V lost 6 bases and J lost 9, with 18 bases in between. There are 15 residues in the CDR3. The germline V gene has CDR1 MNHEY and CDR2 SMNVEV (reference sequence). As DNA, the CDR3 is TGTGCCAGCAGCTCCCTTACAGGGTTAGGTTCACCCCTCCACTTT. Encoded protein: CASSSLTGLGSPLHF.

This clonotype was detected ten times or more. This CDR3 is CASSPTTLEGTQYF. The CDR3 DNA reads as TGTGCCAGCAGTCCTACGACCCTGGAGGGGACCCAGTACTTC. The chain combines TRBV7-9 with TRBJ2-5; maybe TRBD2 (6 bases). V was pared by 6 bases and J by 7 bases, with 18 bases between. CDR1 is SEHNR and CDR2 is FQNEAQ in the germline V gene (reference sequence). CDR3 size: 14 residues.

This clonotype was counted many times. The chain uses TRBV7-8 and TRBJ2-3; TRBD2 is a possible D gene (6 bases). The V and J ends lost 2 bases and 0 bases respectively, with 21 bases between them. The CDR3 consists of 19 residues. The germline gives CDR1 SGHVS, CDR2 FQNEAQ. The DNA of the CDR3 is TGTGCCAGCAGCTTACCACAAGGGACTCTCAGGAGGAGCACAGATACGCAGTATTTT. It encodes CASSLPQGTLRRSTDTQYF.

The CDR3 spells CASSLVGGRTYEQYV. The CDR3 DNA reads as TGTGCCAGCAGCTTAGTTGGGGGAAGAACCTACGAGCAGTACGTC. The chain joins TRBV7-8 to TRBJ2-7, with D perhaps matching TRBD1 or TRBD2 (5 bases each). CDR3 length: 15 amino acids. The V end was cut by 1 base, the J end by 2 bases, with 12 bases between. From germline, CDR1 is SGHVS and CDR2 FQNEAQ.

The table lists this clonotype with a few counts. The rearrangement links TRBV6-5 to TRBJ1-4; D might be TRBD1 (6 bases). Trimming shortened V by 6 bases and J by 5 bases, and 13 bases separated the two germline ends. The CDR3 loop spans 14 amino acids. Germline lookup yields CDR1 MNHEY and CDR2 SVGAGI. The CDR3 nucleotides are TGTGCCAGCAGCGGGTCGACAGGAAATGAAAAACTGTTTTTT. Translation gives CASSGSTGNEKLFF.

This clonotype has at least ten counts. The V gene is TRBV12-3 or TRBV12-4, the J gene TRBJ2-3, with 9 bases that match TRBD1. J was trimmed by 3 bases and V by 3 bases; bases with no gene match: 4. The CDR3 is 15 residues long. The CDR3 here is CASSFRDRVTDTQYF. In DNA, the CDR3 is TGTGCCAGCAGTTTCCGGGACAGGGTGACAGATACGCAGTATTTT.

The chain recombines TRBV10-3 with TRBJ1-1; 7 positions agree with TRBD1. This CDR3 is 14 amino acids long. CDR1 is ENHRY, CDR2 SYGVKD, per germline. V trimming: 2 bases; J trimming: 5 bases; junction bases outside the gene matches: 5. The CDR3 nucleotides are TGTGCCATCAGTGAGGAGGGGGCACGGACTGAAGCTTTCTTT. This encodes CAISEEGARTEAFF.

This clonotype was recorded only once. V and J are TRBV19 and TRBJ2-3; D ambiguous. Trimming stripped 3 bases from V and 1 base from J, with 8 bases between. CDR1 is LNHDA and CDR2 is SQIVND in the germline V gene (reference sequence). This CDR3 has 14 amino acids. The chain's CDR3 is CASSMYSGTDTQYF. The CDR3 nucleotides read TGTGCCAGTAGTATGTACTCGGGCACAGATACGCAGTATTTT.

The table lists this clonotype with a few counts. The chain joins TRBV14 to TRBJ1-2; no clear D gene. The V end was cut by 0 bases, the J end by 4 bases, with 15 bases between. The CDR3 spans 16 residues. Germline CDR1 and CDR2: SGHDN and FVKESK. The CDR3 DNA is TGTGCCAGCAGCCAAGATAACACCCTGATTCCCTATGGCTACACCTTC. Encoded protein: CASSQDNTLIPYGYTF. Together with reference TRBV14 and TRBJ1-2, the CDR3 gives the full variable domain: EAGVTQFPSHSVIEKGQTVTLRCDPISGHDNLYWYRRVMGKEIKFLLHFVKESKQDESGMPNNRFLAERTGGTYSTLKVQPAELEDSGVYFCASSQDNTLIPYGYTFGSGTRLTVV.

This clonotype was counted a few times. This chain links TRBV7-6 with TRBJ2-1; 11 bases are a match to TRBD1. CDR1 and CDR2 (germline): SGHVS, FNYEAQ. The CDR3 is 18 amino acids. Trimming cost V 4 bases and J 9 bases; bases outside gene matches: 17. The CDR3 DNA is TGTGCCAGCAGCTCACCGAATCCCGGGACAGGGGGGGAAAGTGAGCAGTTCTTC. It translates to CASSSPNPGTGGESEQFF.

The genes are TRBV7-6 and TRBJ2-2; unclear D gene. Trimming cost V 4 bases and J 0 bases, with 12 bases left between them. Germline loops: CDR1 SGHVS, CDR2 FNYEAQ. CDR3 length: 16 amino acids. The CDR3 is CASSSPRVSNTGELFF. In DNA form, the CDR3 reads TGTGCCAGCAGCTCTCCAAGGGTTTCGAACACCGGGGAGCTGTTTTTT.

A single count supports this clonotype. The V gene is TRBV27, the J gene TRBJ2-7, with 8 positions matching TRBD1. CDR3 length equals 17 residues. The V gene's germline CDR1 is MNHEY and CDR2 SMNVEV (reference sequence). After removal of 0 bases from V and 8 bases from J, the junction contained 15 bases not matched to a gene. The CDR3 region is CASSLSAGTGLGRQQYV. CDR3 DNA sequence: TGTGCCAGCAGTTTATCGGCGGGGACAGGTCTAGGGCGCCAGCAGTACGTC.

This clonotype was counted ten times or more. CDR3 bases: TGTGCCAGCAGTTTAGAGTTGGGGCTCACTGAAGCTTTCTTT. It yields the protein CASSLELGLTEAFF. This rearrangement joins TRBV12-3 or TRBV12-4 to TRBJ1-1, with D perhaps TRBD1 (5 bases). The V end was cut by 1 base, the J end by 4 bases, with 10 bases between. The CDR3 runs 14 residues.

The CDR3, as DNA: TGTGCCATCAGTGAGTCTACTAGCGGGGGGCCCTACGAGCAGTACTTC. Translation: CAISESTSGGPYEQYF. The chain links TRBV10-3 to TRBJ2-7, with 12 bases that match TRBD2. The CDR3 loop spans 16 amino acids. V shed 0 bases and J 2 bases; nucleotides not matched to a gene: 2. The germline gives CDR1 ENHRY, CDR2 SYGVKD.

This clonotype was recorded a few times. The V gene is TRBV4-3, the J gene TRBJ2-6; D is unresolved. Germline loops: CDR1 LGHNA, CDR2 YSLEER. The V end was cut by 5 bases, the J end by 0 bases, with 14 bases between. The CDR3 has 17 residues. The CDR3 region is CASSERHLISGANVLTF. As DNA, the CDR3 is TGCGCCAGCAGCGAGAGACATCTTATCTCTGGGGCCAACGTCCTGACTTTC.

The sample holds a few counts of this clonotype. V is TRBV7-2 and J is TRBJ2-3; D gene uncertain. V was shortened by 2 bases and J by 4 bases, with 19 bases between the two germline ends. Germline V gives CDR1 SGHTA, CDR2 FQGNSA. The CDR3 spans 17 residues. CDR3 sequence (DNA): TGTGCCAGCAGCTTACCCCTAGAAGGAGAGGCGGCAGATACGCAGTATTTT. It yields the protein CASSLPLEGEAADTQYF.

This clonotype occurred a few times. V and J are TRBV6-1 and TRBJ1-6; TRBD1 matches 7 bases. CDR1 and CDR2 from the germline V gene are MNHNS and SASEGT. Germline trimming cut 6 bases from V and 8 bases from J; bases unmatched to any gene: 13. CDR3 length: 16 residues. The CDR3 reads CASSPGQAPLDSPLHF. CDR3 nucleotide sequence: TGTGCCAGCAGCCCTGGACAGGCCCCTCTGGATTCACCCCTCCACTTT.

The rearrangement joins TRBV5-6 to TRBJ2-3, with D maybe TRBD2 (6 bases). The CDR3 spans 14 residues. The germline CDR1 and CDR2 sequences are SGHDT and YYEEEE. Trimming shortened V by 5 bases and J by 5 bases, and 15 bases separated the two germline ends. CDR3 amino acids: CASSYSMGLDTQYF. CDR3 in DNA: TGTGCCAGCAGTTACTCGATGGGACTAGATACGCAGTATTTT. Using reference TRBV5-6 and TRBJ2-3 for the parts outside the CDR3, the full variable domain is DAGVTQSPTHLIKTRGQQVTLRCSPKSGHDTVSWYQQALGQGPQFIFQYYEEEERQRGNFPDRFSGHQFPNYSSELNVNALLLGDSALYLCASSYSMGLDTQYFGPGTRLTVL.